Listed below are T cell receptor beta chains from one sample, sequenced in a study of blood T cell repertoires in COVID-19. Sequencing was performed with immunoSEQ multiplex PCR; in TCRdb, only in-frame clones are kept and a portion is missing. Of 60,000 to 85,000 clones in the sample, nearly 90% were seen once. Input material: peripheral blood. The origin of the receptors is a woman aged 50 to 65 with COVID-19, enrolled during active disease. CDR3s include the opening cysteine and the closing phenylalanine or tryptophan. A D gene is named only where the DNA matches it firmly. Clone size is stated in some rows and not others, as once, few, many or a class when expanded.

abundance: -; d_gene: TRBD1; j_gene: TRBJ1-1; v_gene: TRBV5-1; CDR3nt: TGCGCCAGCAGCTTGGGGGGGCTTAGACAGGGGAATGAAGCTTTCTTT; CDR3aa: CASSLGGLRQGNEAFF
abundance: once; d_gene: TRBD2; j_gene: TRBJ2-1; v_gene: TRBV5-1; CDR3nt: TGCGCCAGCAGCGAAGGACTAGCGGGTTACAATGAGCAGTTCTTC; CDR3aa: CASSEGLAGYNEQFF
abundance: -; d_gene: -; j_gene: TRBJ1-4; v_gene: TRBV15; CDR3nt: TGTGCCACCAGCAACCCCGGCGGGGGGAGAGGGGAAAAACTGTTTTTT; CDR3aa: CATSNPGGGRGEKLFF
abundance: -; d_gene: -; j_gene: TRBJ2-2; v_gene: TRBV7-3; CDR3nt: TGTGCCAGCAGCCCCTGGCAGGGTGACGGGGAGCTGTTTTTT; CDR3aa: CASSPWQGDGELFF
abundance: -; d_gene: -; j_gene: TRBJ2-3; v_gene: TRBV29-1; CDR3nt: TGCAGCGTTGAACGGGGGAACACAGATACGCAGTATTTT; CDR3aa: CSVERGNTDTQYF
abundance: -; d_gene: -; j_gene: TRBJ2-2; v_gene: TRBV7-9; CDR3nt: TGTGCCAGCAGCTTGAGTCCCGGGGAGCTGTTTTTT; CDR3aa: CASSLSPGELFF
abundance: -; d_gene: -; j_gene: TRBJ2-7; v_gene: TRBV28; CDR3nt: TGTGCCAGCAGTACCGTGGGGAGGTACGAGCAGTACTTC; CDR3aa: CASSTVGRYEQYF
abundance: -; d_gene: TRBD1; j_gene: TRBJ1-6; v_gene: TRBV19; CDR3nt: TGTGCCAGTAACACGGGACAGGGAAATTCACCCCTCCACTTT; CDR3aa: CASNTGQGNSPLHF
abundance: few; d_gene: TRBD2; j_gene: TRBJ2-3; v_gene: TRBV4-1; CDR3nt: TGCGCCAGCAGCCGCAGCGGGGCCCCTACGCAGTATTTT; CDR3aa: CASSRSGAPTQYF
abundance: -; d_gene: -; j_gene: TRBJ1-1; v_gene: TRBV30; CDR3nt: TGTGCCCTAGGGGCGGAGGGAGCTTTCTTT; CDR3aa: CALGAEGAFF
abundance: -; d_gene: -; j_gene: TRBJ1-4; v_gene: TRBV11-3; CDR3nt: TGTGCCAGCAGCTTAGGGGCCACCTCAACTAATGAAAAACTGTTTTTT; CDR3aa: CASSLGATSTNEKLFF
abundance: -; d_gene: -; j_gene: TRBJ2-7; v_gene: TRBV2; CDR3nt: TGTGCCAGCAGGGTAGCCGGGACTCCAAGCGAGCAGTACTTC; CDR3aa: CASRVAGTPSEQYF
abundance: -; d_gene: -; j_gene: TRBJ1-5; v_gene: TRBV7-2; CDR3nt: TGTGCCAGCAGCTTCCCCGGGGTGAATCAGCCCCAGCATTTT; CDR3aa: CASSFPGVNQPQHF
abundance: -; d_gene: -; j_gene: TRBJ2-2; v_gene: TRBV27; CDR3nt: TGTGCCAGCAGTTCTAGCCAGCAGATCACCGGGGAGCTGTTTTTT; CDR3aa: CASSSSQQITGELFF